This T cell receptor beta chain was found in a study of T cells after posttransplantation cyclophosphamide. Repertoires were generated with immunoSEQ multiplex PCR, while TCRdb's copy carries only in-frame clones and drops some. Of about 22,000 clones in the sample, roughly 70% are singletons; the top ten hold approximately 0.65%. CDR3 size: 17 residues. The germline V gene encodes CDR1 SGHNT and CDR2 YYREEE (reference sequence). J lost 4 bases, V lost 4 bases, and 11 bases had no gene match. The sequence was collected from a woman aged 55-70 years in good health, CMV-negative, and a related stem cell transplant donor. V and J are TRBV5-4 and TRBJ1-2; 12 nucleotides align to TRBD1. The sample was memory CD4+ T cells sorted from PBMCs. The CDR3, as DNA: TGTGCCAGCAGCCACGACGGTGGGACAGGGGGCACCTATGGCTACACCTTC. It is translated as CASSHDGGTGGTYGYTF. The full variable domain, rest sourced from reference TRBV5-4 and TRBJ1-2, is ETGVTQSPTHLIKTRGQQVTLRCSSQSGHNTVSWYQQALGQGPQFIFQYYREEENGRGNFPPRFSGLQFPNYSSELNVNALELDDSALYLCASSHDGGTGGTYGYTFGSGTRLTVV.